This section outlines one T cell receptor (beta chain) sequence together with its context. The CDR3 has 14 residues. The V segment lost 2 bases and the J segment 5 bases; nucleotides outside the gene matches: 6. Germline V gives CDR1 DFQATT, CDR2 SNEGSKA (reference sequence). TCRdb re-derived calls from the RT-PCR reads in MiXCR, one entry per CDR3 protein. The data hold almost 700,000 distinct CDR3 sequences, with approximately 15% observed a single time. The TCR was taken from a female donor in good health, serving as a healthy control. Sequences were obtained from memory CD4+ T cells from blood. The V and J genes are TRBV20-1 and TRBJ1-1; the match to TRBD1 covers 9 bases. The CDR3 loop reads CSARTATGGTEAFF. The CDR3 nucleotides read TGCAGTGCTAGAACGGCGACAGGGGGGACTGAAGCTTTCTTT.